This T cell receptor (beta chain) was sequenced for a study of molecular identifiers for immune sequencing clone quantification. MiXCR was run by TCRdb on the PCR reads, yielding one entry per CDR3 protein. This table has about 640,000 distinct CDR3 sequences, 15% to 20% appearing once. Comments on this clonotype: Its antigen is undetermined. A read error may produce the germline difference seen at one junction end.

Study-wide results and caveats: Effector cells kept over 98% of their molecules in clones above 20 RNA copies, while naive cells kept under 1% there.

CDR3 length: 15 amino acids. Germline CDR1 reads ENHRY; CDR2 reads SYGVKD. Sequenced sample: naive CD8+ T cells from blood, with Jurkat cell RNA spiked in. Subset specified: FACS-sorted CD8+CD4-CCR7+CD45RA+ naive T cells. This TCR was sampled from a human donor in good health. Some libraries in this study had Jurkat cell RNA spiked in. The rearrangement uses TRBV10-3 and TRBJ1-1, with D uncertain. The DNA of the CDR3 is TGTGCCATCAGTGAGCCATCGTCGGGGAACCCTGAAGCTTTCTTT. Encoded protein: CAISEPSSGNPEAFF.